Listed below are T cell receptor beta chains from one sample, sequenced in a study of CD8 T cells in ankylosing spondylitis. TCRdb analysed the 5' RACE reads with MiXCR anew, one entry per CDR3 protein. The top ten hold approximately 3% of the sample, which has 35,000 to 50,000 distinct CDR3 sequences, 3% to 3.5% seen once. Sequencing was carried out using blood, either unsorted or a sorted T cell fraction (not recorded which). The receptor source for this set is a male donor with ankylosing spondylitis or in good health (not recorded which). The CDR3 runs from the conserved cysteine through the conserved F or W. The D gene is left open where the match is weak. Size tells how often a clone was seen (once, few, many) or the class of an expanded clone, and some rows leave it out.

clone_size | d_call | j_call | v_call | cdr3_aa | cdr3_nt
many | NA | TRBJ2-5 | TRBV9 | CASSATLGVRETQYF | TGTGCCAGCAGCGCGACTCTAGGGGTGCGGGAGACCCAGTACTTC
many | TRBD2 | TRBJ2-2 | TRBV9 | CASSEAGGGITGELFF | TGTGCCAGCTCCGAAGCGGGAGGGGGTATCACCGGGGAGCTGTTTTTT
many | TRBD1 | TRBJ2-5 | TRBV9 | CASSSRAGTGEETQYF | TGTGCCAGCAGCTCCAGAGCGGGGACAGGGGAAGAGACCCAGTACTTC
many | TRBD2 | TRBJ2-2 | TRBV9 | CASSVGWGGTGELFF | TGTGCCAGCAGCGTAGGCTGGGGGGGCACCGGGGAGCTGTTTTTT
few | NA | TRBJ1-1 | TRBV9 | CASSEPRGGDTEAFF | TGTGCCAGCAGCGAGCCCCGGGGAGGGGACACTGAAGCTTTCTTT
many | NA | TRBJ1-5 | TRBV9 | CASSVGSDFRQPQHF | TGTGCCAGCAGCGTAGGCTCGGATTTTCGGCAGCCCCAGCATTTT
many | NA | TRBJ2-5 | TRBV14 | CASSQAKTQYF | TGTGCCAGCAGCCAAGCGAAGACCCAGTACTTC
many | NA | TRBJ2-5 | TRBV9 | CASSVAGRQGGGLETQYF | TGTGCCAGCAGCGTAGCGGGCCGTCAGGGGGGAGGGCTGGAGACCCAGTACTTC
many | NA | TRBJ2-1 | TRBV9 | CASSDPRGSHEQFF | TGTGCCAGCAGCGACCCCAGAGGGTCGCATGAGCAGTTCTTC
many | NA | TRBJ2-4 | TRBV9 | CASSVEARGGQKNIQYF | TGTGCCAGCAGCGTAGAAGCGCGAGGGGGGCAAAAAAACATTCAGTACTTC
many | TRBD2 | TRBJ2-5 | TRBV9 | CASSPGLAGVVGETQYF | TGTGCCAGCAGCCCGGGACTAGCGGGGGTTGTAGGAGAGACCCAGTACTTC
many | TRBD1 | TRBJ2-2 | TRBV9 | CASSPRTGNTGELFF | TGTGCCAGCAGCCCTCGGACAGGGAACACCGGGGAGCTGTTTTTT
medium-sized | NA | TRBJ2-3 | TRBV9 | CASSASVTDTQYF | TGTGCCAGCAGCGCCTCAGTCACAGATACGCAGTATTTT
many | NA | TRBJ1-1 | TRBV9 | CASSVGGGLGSNTEAFF | TGTGCCAGCAGCGTAGGCGGGGGCCTCGGATCGAACACTGAAGCTTTCTTT
few | TRBD1 | TRBJ1-4 | TRBV9 | CASSSGDRGEEKLFF | TGTGCCAGCAGCTCTGGGGACAGGGGTGAGGAAAAACTGTTTTTT
few | TRBD1 | TRBJ2-6 | TRBV9 | CASSNLRTGGPSSGANVLTF | TGTGCCAGCAGCAATCTTCGGACAGGGGGCCCGTCCTCTGGGGCCAACGTCCTGACTTTC
many | TRBD2 | TRBJ2-2 | TRBV9 | CASSARLAGVSNTGELFF | TGTGCCAGCAGCGCTCGACTAGCGGGAGTTTCAAACACCGGGGAGCTGTTTTTT
NA | TRBD2 | TRBJ2-1 | TRBV9 | CASSVGLAGTYTEQFF | TGTGCCAGCAGCGTGGGGCTAGCGGGGACGTACACTGAGCAGTTCTTC
many | TRBD1 | TRBJ1-3 | TRBV9 | CASSAGDRRNTIYF | TGTGCCAGCAGCGCCGGGGACAGGCGGAACACCATATATTTT
many | NA | TRBJ2-3 | TRBV9 | CASTLGQLDTDTQYF | TGTGCCAGCACCCTTGGACAGCTAGACACAGATACGCAGTATTTT
many | NA | TRBJ2-1 | TRBV9 | CASSAVGSSYNEQFF | TGTGCCAGCAGCGCAGTAGGGAGCTCCTACAATGAGCAGTTCTTC
NA | NA | TRBJ2-7 | TRBV5-1 | CASSLDGGPNYEQYF | TGCGCCAGCAGCTTGGATGGAGGGCCTAACTACGAGCAGTACTTC
many | NA | TRBJ1-1 | TRBV9 | CASSVEGTVNTEAFF | TGTGCCAGCAGCGTAGAGGGGACTGTGAACACTGAAGCTTTCTTT
many | NA | TRBJ1-5 | TRBV9 | CASSPGATGNQPQHF | TGTGCCAGCAGCCCGGGGGCAACTGGCAATCAGCCCCAGCATTTT
NA | NA | TRBJ1-6 | TRBV9 | CASSAGGGLNSPLHF | TGTGCCAGCAGCGCTGGGGGAGGACTGAATTCACCCCTCCACTTT
NA | TRBD2 | TRBJ2-1 | TRBV9 | CASSVGGLAGRGLYNEQFF | TGTGCCAGCAGCGTAGGTGGACTAGCGGGAAGGGGGCTCTACAATGAGCAGTTCTTC